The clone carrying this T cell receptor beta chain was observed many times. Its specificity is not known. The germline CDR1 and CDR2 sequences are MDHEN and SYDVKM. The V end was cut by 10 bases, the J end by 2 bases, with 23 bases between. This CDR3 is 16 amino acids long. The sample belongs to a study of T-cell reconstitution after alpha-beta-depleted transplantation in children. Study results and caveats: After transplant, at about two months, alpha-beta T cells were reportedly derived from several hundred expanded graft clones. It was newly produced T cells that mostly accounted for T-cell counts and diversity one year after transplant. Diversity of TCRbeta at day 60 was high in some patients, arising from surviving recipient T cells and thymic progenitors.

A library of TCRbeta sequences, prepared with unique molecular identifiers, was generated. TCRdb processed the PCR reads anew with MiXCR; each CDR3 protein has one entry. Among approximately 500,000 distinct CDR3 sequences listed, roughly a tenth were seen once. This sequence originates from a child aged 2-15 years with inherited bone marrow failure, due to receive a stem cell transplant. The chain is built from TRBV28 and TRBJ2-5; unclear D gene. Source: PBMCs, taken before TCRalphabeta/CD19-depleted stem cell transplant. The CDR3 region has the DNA TGTGCCACCTCTTATGTCCCGGGTGGTCCACAAGAGACCCAGTACTTC. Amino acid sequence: CATSYVPGGPQETQYF.